These 22 T cell receptor beta chains came from one sample sequenced in a study of OX40 agonist ivuxolimab in advanced cancers. Produced via immunoSEQ multiplex PCR; TCRdb's table is partial and in-frame only. The table has 45,000 to 60,000 clones, 82% seen once. The material was CD4+ or CD8+ T cells sorted from blood, obtained in a trial of the OX40 agonist ivuxolimab. These receptor sequences come from an adult with an advanced solid tumor such as melanoma, head and neck, liver or kidney cancer.

The chain recombines TRBV5-3 with TRBJ2-7; 7 bases align to TRBD2. TRBV5-3 is reported as an ORF; its role is uncertain. The CDR3 is 16 amino acids. Trimming cost V 4 bases and J 3 bases; bases outside gene matches: 13. This CDR3 is CARSPRGPAGYYEQYF. The CDR3 coding sequence is TGTGCCAGAAGCCCAAGGGGTCCAGCGGGGTACTACGAGCAGTACTTC.

V is TRBV29-1 and J is TRBJ1-1; maybe TRBD1 (5 bases). The germline V gene has CDR1 SQVTM and CDR2 ANQGSEA. V was trimmed by 4 bases and J by 6 bases, leaving 12 bases between them. This CDR3 is built from 12 residues. CDR3 protein: CSVVPGGPEAFF. For the CDR3, the DNA is TGCAGCGTTGTTCCGGGGGGACCTGAAGCTTTCTTT.

V and J are TRBV5-5 and TRBJ2-7; the D is unclear. V was clipped by 3 bases and J by 0 bases, with 16 bases between them. CDR3 length equals 16 residues. Germline CDR1 is SGHKS and CDR2 is YYEKEE (reference sequence). The CDR3 nucleotides are TGTGCCAGCAGCTCTGGAGCGAGACACAACTCCTACGAGCAGTACTTC. Encoded protein: CASSSGARHNSYEQYF.

The chain combines TRBV11-3 with TRBJ2-1; 10 bases are a match to TRBD1. This CDR3 region has 14 residues. V dropped 6 bases and J dropped 11; count of bases not matched to a gene: 10. In germline, CDR1 is SGHNT, CDR2 YENEEA. For the CDR3, the DNA is TGTGCCAGCAGTGTGGGGACAGGGGCTATGAAGCAGTTCTTC. This encodes CASSVGTGAMKQFF.

The genes are TRBV5-1 and TRBJ1-1; D remains ambiguous. The germline CDR1 and CDR2 sequences are SGHRS and YFSETQ. The CDR3 has 13 residues. V was pared by 1 base and J by 1 base, with 5 bases between. In nucleotides, the CDR3 is TGCGCCAGCAGCTTGACAGAGAACACTGAAGCTTTCTTT. Its protein is CASSLTENTEAFF. Drawing the rest from reference TRBV5-1 and TRBJ1-1, the complete variable domain is KAGVTQTPRYLIKTRGQQVTLSCSPISGHRSVSWYQQTPGQGLQFLFEYFSETQRNKGNFPGRFSGRQFSNSRSEMNVSTLELGDSALYLCASSLTENTEAFFGQGTRLTVV.

The chain has TRBV11-3 and TRBJ2-5; the match to TRBD2 covers 13 bases. From germline, CDR1 is SGHNT and CDR2 YENEEA. The CDR3 runs to 16 residues. Trimming removed 5 bases from V and 7 bases from J; junction bases left unmatched: 10. The DNA of the CDR3 is TGTGCCAGCAGCCCTACTAGCGGGGGGGCACTTGTGACCCAGTACTTC. It codes for CASSPTSGGALVTQYF.

This chain joins TRBV28 and TRBJ1-6; D remains unclear. Looked up from germline, CDR1 is MDHEN and CDR2 is SYDVKM. V was shortened by 11 bases and J by 7 bases, with 18 bases between the two germline ends. There are 14 residues in the CDR3. Here the CDR3 DNA reads TGTGCCTCCCGGGTTTCTTCCCCCAATTCACCCCTCCACTTT. Its protein is CASRVSSPNSPLHF.

The chain joins TRBV7-3 to TRBJ2-1; a weak D match, TRBD1 (5 bases). Germline V gives CDR1 SGHTA, CDR2 FQGTGA. V lost 5 bases and J lost 7, with 12 bases in between. The CDR3 is 13 residues long. Written as DNA, the CDR3 is TGTGCCAGCAGCGCAACAGGTCTAAATGAGCAGTTCTTC. This codes for CASSATGLNEQFF. The full variable domain, with the rest looked up from reference TRBV7-3 and TRBJ2-1, is GAGVSQTPSNKVTEKGKYVELRCDPISGHTALYWYRQSLGQGPEFLIYFQGTGAADDSGLPNDRFFAVRPEGSVSTLKIQRTERGDSAVYLCASSATGLNEQFFGPGTRLTVL.

This sequence joins TRBV18 and TRBJ1-1; D might be TRBD1 (5 bases). Germline V lookup: CDR1 KGHSH, CDR2 LQKENI. The CDR3 runs to 14 residues. V was clipped by 0 bases and J by 5 bases, with 10 bases between them. CDR3 coding DNA: TGTGCCAGCTCACCACCACGGGGGAGGACTGAAGCTTTCTTT. Translating gives CASSPPRGRTEAFF. Supplemented by reference TRBV18 and TRBJ1-1, the full variable domain reads NAGVMQNPRHLVRRRGQEARLRCSPMKGHSHVYWYRQLPEEGLKFMVYLQKENIIDESGMPKERFSAEFPKEGPSILRIQQVVRGDSAAYFCASSPPRGRTEAFFGQGTRLTVV.

The rearrangement uses TRBV4-2 and TRBJ2-3; TRBD2 matches at 12 bases. This CDR3 contains 16 residues. Trimming took 4 bases from V and 1 from J; bases not matched to a gene: 3. The germline V gene has CDR1 LGHNA and CDR2 YNFKEQ. Written as DNA, the CDR3 is TGTGCCAGCAGCCCGAGACTAGCGGGGGGCACAGATACGCAGTATTTT. Translation: CASSPRLAGGTDTQYF.

The gene calls are TRBV6-1 and TRBJ2-7, with D perhaps TRBD1 (6 bases). The CDR3 covers 15 residues. The germline CDR1 and CDR2 sequences are MNHNS and SASEGT. Between the trimmed V and J ends, which lost 1 base and 1 base, there was a span of 11 bases. CDR3 nucleotides: TGTGCCAGCAGTGAAGGCTGGGGGCCTTCCTACGAGCAGTACTTC. It specifies CASSEGWGPSYEQYF.

The V call is TRBV5-1, the J call TRBJ1-2, with D perhaps TRBD1 (6 bases). Germline loops: CDR1 SGHRS, CDR2 YFSETQ. V was cut by 6 bases and J by 3 bases, with 18 bases left in between. The CDR3 covers 15 residues. In DNA, the CDR3 is TGCGCCAGCATAGGTGGGGGGGCCGTAGACTATGGCTACACCTTC. This gives the protein CASIGGGAVDYGYTF.

This chain uses TRBV25-1 with TRBJ1-2, with unresolved D. The germline gives CDR1 MGHDK, CDR2 SYGVNS. Between the trimmed V and J ends, which lost 1 base and 4 bases, there was a span of 13 bases. The CDR3 spans 15 residues. The CDR3 spells CASSESNSEIYGYTF. In DNA form, the CDR3 reads TGTGCCAGCAGTGAATCAAACAGCGAAATCTATGGCTACACCTTC.

The chain joins TRBV19 to TRBJ1-4; D ambiguous. The length of the CDR3 is 12 residues. Germline CDR1 is LNHDA and CDR2 is SQIVND (reference sequence). Trimming took 3 bases from V and 8 from J, leaving 7 bases between them. In DNA, the CDR3 is TGTGCCAGTAGTATTCTGGACGAAAAACTGTTTTTT. Translation: CASSILDEKLFF.

This chain uses TRBV5-1 with TRBJ2-3, with D unresolved. V lost 0 bases and J lost 0, with 8 bases in between. This CDR3 region has 15 residues. Germline-derived CDR1 and CDR2 are SGHRS and YFSETQ. CDR3 bases: TGCGCCAGCAGCTTGGGTCGGTGGAGCACAGATACGCAGTATTTT. This codes for CASSLGRWSTDTQYF. The full variable domain, with the rest looked up from reference TRBV5-1 and TRBJ2-3, is KAGVTQTPRYLIKTRGQQVTLSCSPISGHRSVSWYQQTPGQGLQFLFEYFSETQRNKGNFPGRFSGRQFSNSRSEMNVSTLELGDSALYLCASSLGRWSTDTQYFGPGTRLTVL.

The CDR3 protein is CASSVRGESPEAFF. CDR3 nucleotides: TGTGCCAGCAGCGTACGGGGGGAATCACCTGAAGCTTTCTTT. The chain recombines TRBV9 with TRBJ1-1, with D possibly being TRBD1 (5 bases). V was trimmed by 1 base and J by 6 bases, leaving 13 bases between them. CDR1 and CDR2 from the germline V gene are SGDLS and YYNGEE. CDR3 length: 14 amino acids.

The genes are TRBV11-3 and TRBJ2-2; D is perhaps TRBD1 or TRBD2 (5 bases each). The length of the CDR3 is 16 residues. The germline V gene encodes CDR1 SGHNT and CDR2 YENEEA. V dropped 5 bases and J dropped 6 bases, with 19 bases sitting between them. CDR3 protein: CASSPPGGSVSGELFF. The CDR3 DNA follows: TGTGCCAGCAGCCCTCCTGGGGGTAGCGTGTCCGGGGAGCTGTTTTTT. Looking up the rest from reference TRBV11-3 and TRBJ2-2 gives the full variable domain: EAGVVQSPRYKIIEKKQPVAFWCNPISGHNTLYWYLQNLGQGPELLIRYENEEAVDDSQLPKDRFSAERLKGVDSTLKIQPAELGDSAVYLCASSPPGGSVSGELFFGEGSRLTVL.

This chain's CDR3 is CASSHPGQGNSPLHF. The CDR3 DNA reads as TGCGCCAGCAGCCACCCGGGACAGGGGAATTCACCCCTCCACTTT. The rearrangement joins TRBV4-1 to TRBJ1-6; 10 bases agree with TRBD1. V lost 3 bases to trimming and J lost 7 bases; unmatched junction nucleotides: 3. This CDR3 is built from 15 residues. CDR1 and CDR2 (germline): MGHRA, YSYEKL.

V gene TRBV11-2 combines with J gene TRBJ2-2; D is possibly TRBD1 or TRBD2 (5 bases each). The CDR3 sequence is 13 residues long. With 2 bases removed from V and 9 bases from J, the gap between germline ends came to 10 bases. The germline V gene has CDR1 SGHAT and CDR2 FQNNGV. CDR3 residues: CASSLSGPRELFF. DNA for the CDR3: TGTGCCAGCAGCTTATCGGGACCCAGGGAGCTGTTTTTT.

This chain connects TRBV5-6 to TRBJ2-7; tentatively, D is TRBD2 (6 bases). Between the trimmed V and J ends, which lost 1 base and 7 bases, there was a span of 9 bases. Germline values: CDR1 SGHDT, CDR2 YYEEEE. There are 12 residues in the CDR3. As DNA, the CDR3 is TGTGCCAGCAGCTTGCCGGCGGGGGAGCAGTACTTC. It specifies CASSLPAGEQYF. The whole variable domain, remainder taken from reference TRBV5-6 and TRBJ2-7, is DAGVTQSPTHLIKTRGQQVTLRCSPKSGHDTVSWYQQALGQGPQFIFQYYEEEERQRGNFPDRFSGHQFPNYSSELNVNALLLGDSALYLCASSLPAGEQYFGPGTRLTVT.

This clone was found a few times. This chain joins TRBV5-6 and TRBJ2-5; D is possibly TRBD2 (6 bases). This CDR3 comprises 15 residues. Germline V gene data show CDR1 as SGHDT and CDR2 as YYEEEE. V was shortened by 4 bases and J by 5 bases, with 18 bases between the two germline ends. Here the CDR3 reads CASSPWPGDLETQYF. CDR3 coding DNA: TGTGCCAGCAGCCCTTGGCCCGGGGACTTGGAGACCCAGTACTTC.

The chain combines TRBV7-9 with TRBJ2-5; D is possibly TRBD1 or TRBD2 (5 bases each). There are 15 residues in the CDR3. Trimming stripped 2 bases from V and 4 bases from J, with 14 bases between. Germline CDR1 SEHNR, CDR2 FQNEAQ (reference sequence). DNA for the CDR3: TGTGCCAGCAGCTTATGGTCCGAGAGGGGAGAGACCCAGTACTTC. It encodes CASSLWSERGETQYF. Together with reference TRBV7-9 and TRBJ2-5, the CDR3 gives the full variable domain: DTGVSQNPRHKITKRGQNVTFRCDPISEHNRLYWYRQTLGQGPEFLTYFQNEAQLEKSRLLSDRFSAERPKGSFSTLEIQRTEQGDSAMYLCASSLWSERGETQYFGPGTRLLVL.